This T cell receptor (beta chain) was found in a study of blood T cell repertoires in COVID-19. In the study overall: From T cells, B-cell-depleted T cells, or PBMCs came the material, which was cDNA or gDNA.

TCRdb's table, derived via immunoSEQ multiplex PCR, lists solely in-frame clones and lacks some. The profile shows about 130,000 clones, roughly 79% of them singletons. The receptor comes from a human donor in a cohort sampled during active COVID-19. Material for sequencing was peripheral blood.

CDR3 DNA: TGCAGCGCCGCAGGACAGGGAGACTATGGCTACACCTTC. It yields the protein CSAAGQGDYGYTF. J is TRBJ1-2 and V is TRBV29-1; 8 bases line up with TRBD1. In germline, CDR1 is SQVTM, CDR2 ANQGSEA. CDR3 length equals 13 residues. Losses at the gene ends were 7 bases for V and 3 bases for J; bases not matched to a gene: 7.